Following are 13 T cell receptor beta chains from one sample sequenced in a study of vaccination and CD4 T cells after COVID-19. Sequencing of DNA taken from cultured CD4+ T cells relied on the Oncomine TCR Beta short-read assay. TCRdb reprocessed the PCR reads with MiXCR, giving one entry per CDR3 protein. The table records tens of thousands of distinct CDR3 sequences, roughly two fifths of them present only once. Treatment: approximately nine-day PBMC culture with coronavirus spike peptide pools or control peptides (ViraFEST assay). No antigen has been identified for these receptors. Material for sequencing was CD4+ T cells from blood, cultured in vitro. All receptors come from a human donor who had recovered from COVID-19.

This clonotype has only a few counts. CDR3 in DNA: TGTGCCAGCAGTCCGCCCAACAGAATGAACACTGAAGCTTTCTTT. The encoded protein is CASSPPNRMNTEAFF. The V and J genes are TRBV28 and TRBJ1-1; D gene ambiguous. Trimming left V 5 bases short and J 0 bases short, with 13 bases between. Germline CDR1 MDHEN, CDR2 SYDVKM. This CDR3 spans 15 amino acids.

V gene TRBV24-1 combines with J gene TRBJ2-3; D might be TRBD2 (6 bases). V was pared by 4 bases and J by 5 bases, with 21 bases between. The CDR3 extends over 17 amino acids. CDR1 KGHDR and CDR2 SFDVKD come from the germline V gene. Written as DNA, the CDR3 is TGTGCCACCAGTGACCGACTGGCGGGGAGTGGTGGAGATACGCAGTATTTT. Protein sequence: CATSDRLAGSGGDTQYF.

This clonotype was counted once. The chain couples TRBV12-2 to TRBJ2-2; the DNA was not used to check the table's D call, TRBD2. TRBV12-2 represents a pseudogene. This CDR3 has 16 residues. CDR3 DNA sequence: TGTGCAAGTCGCTTATCCCAGCGGGCGAACACCGGGGAGCTGTTTTTT. Residues: CASRLSQRANTGELFF.

V gene TRBV20-1 combines with J gene TRBJ2-1; 11 bases match TRBD1. This CDR3 is 14 amino acids long. CDR1 is DFQATT, CDR2 SNEGSKA, per germline (reference sequence). The trim removed 6 bases at V and 7 bases at J, leaving 8 bases unmatched. CDR3 sequence: CSAAGTGGRNEQFF. The CDR3 nucleotides read TGCAGTGCCGCCGGGACAGGGGGGAGGAATGAGCAGTTCTTC.

In this sample, this clonotype turned up once. V and J are TRBV6-4 and TRBJ2-3, with TRBD1 matching 9 bases. With V trimmed by 6 bases and J by 2 bases, 3 bases remained unmatched. The CDR3 length is 14 residues. Germline V gives CDR1 MRHNA, CDR2 SNTAGT. The CDR3: CASRRDRATDTQYF. CDR3 bases: TGTGCCAGCAGAAGGGACAGGGCCACAGATACGCAGTATTTT.

The chain has TRBV21-1 and TRBJ2-4; the table's D gene call, TRBD1, was not cross checked with the DNA. TRBV21-1 is designated a pseudogene. The CDR3 totals 13 residues. The CDR3 loop reads CASVTGGENIQYF. CDR3 sequence (DNA): TGTGCCAGCGTGACAGGGGGTGAAAACATTCAGTACTTC.

The chain couples TRBV7-2 to TRBJ2-7; 8 bases line up with TRBD1. The CDR3 has 15 amino acids. Germline values: CDR1 SGHTA, CDR2 FQGNSA. The ends lost 4 bases at V and 4 bases at J; junction bases unmatched: 9. The CDR3 sequence: CASSSRQGRNYEQYF. CDR3 DNA sequence: TGTGCCAGCAGCTCACGACAGGGGCGGAATTACGAGCAGTACTTC.

The DNA of the CDR3 is TGCAGTGCTAGGGGGGGAGCGGGGGGATCGGTTTTTACAGATACGCAGTATTTT. Its translation: CSARGGAGGSVFTDTQYF. The rearrangement joins TRBV20-1 to TRBJ2-3; 9 nucleotides agree with TRBD2. Germline CDR1 DFQATT, CDR2 SNEGSKA (reference sequence). V gave up 3 bases and J gave up 3 bases; unmatched junction bases: 16. This CDR3 has 18 amino acids.

The chain's CDR3 is CASSLDRLGQYF. CDR3 DNA: TGTGCCAGCAGCCTGGACCGACTCGGGCAGTACTTC. The rearrangement links TRBV7-2 to TRBJ2-7, with D unresolved. The V gene lost 5 bases and the J gene lost 9 bases, with 14 bases spanning the gap. The CDR3 has 12 residues. Germline V gene data show CDR1 as SGHTA and CDR2 as FQGNSA.

This clonotype is medium-sized within its sample. This chain links TRBV7-2 with TRBJ2-5, with 7 positions matching TRBD1. V trimming: 4 bases; J trimming: 2 bases; junction bases outside the gene matches: 4. The germline gives CDR1 SGHTA, CDR2 FQGNSA. This CDR3 is built from 14 residues. The CDR3 DNA reads TGTGCCAGCAGCTATGACAGGGTTCAAGAGACCCAGTACTTC. It encodes CASSYDRVQETQYF.

J is TRBJ2-5 and V is TRBV10-3; D gene unclear. V was trimmed by 3 bases and J by 1 base, leaving 9 bases between them. The germline CDR1 and CDR2 sequences are ENHRY and SYGVKD. CDR3 length: 14 residues. CDR3 in amino acids: CAISDPAGQETQYF. CDR3 DNA: TGTGCCATCAGTGATCCTGCCGGCCAAGAGACCCAGTACTTC.

The J gene is TRBJ2-1, the V gene TRBV12-3 or TRBV12-4, with 12 bases identical to TRBD2. The J call may be wrong; the DNA end is better matched by TRBJ2-7. CDR3 size: 14 residues. For the CDR3, the DNA is TGTGCCAGCAGTTTTCCCGGGACTAGCGGGGAGCAGTACTTC. Translation gives CASSFPGTSGEQYF.

This clonotype has just a few counts. CDR3 bases: TGTGCCAGCAGTGAAGGTTATAGCAATCAGCCCCAGCATTTT. Amino acids: CASSEGYSNQPQHF. The chain carries TRBV6-1 and TRBJ1-5; no clear D gene. This CDR3 is built from 14 residues. The V gene lost 1 base and the J gene lost 0 bases, with 4 bases spanning the gap. The germline CDR1 and CDR2 sequences are MNHNS and SASEGT.